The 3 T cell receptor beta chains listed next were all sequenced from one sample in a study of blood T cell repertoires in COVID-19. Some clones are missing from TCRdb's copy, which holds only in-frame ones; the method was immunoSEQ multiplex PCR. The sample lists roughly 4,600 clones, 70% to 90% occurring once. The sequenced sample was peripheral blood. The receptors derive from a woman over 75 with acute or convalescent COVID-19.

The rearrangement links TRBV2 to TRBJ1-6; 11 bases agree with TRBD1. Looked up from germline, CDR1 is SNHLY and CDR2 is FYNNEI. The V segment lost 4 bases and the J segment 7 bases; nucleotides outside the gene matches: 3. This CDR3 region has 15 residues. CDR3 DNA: TGTGCCAGCAGTGGGACAGGGGGCGGGAATTCACCCCTCCACTTT. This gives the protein CASSGTGGGNSPLHF.

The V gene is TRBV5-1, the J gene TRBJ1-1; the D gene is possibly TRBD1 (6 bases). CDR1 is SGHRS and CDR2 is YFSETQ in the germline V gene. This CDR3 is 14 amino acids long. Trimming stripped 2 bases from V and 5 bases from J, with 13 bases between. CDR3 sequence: CASSFQGGGTEAFF. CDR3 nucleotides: TGCGCCAGCAGCTTCCAGGGAGGGGGGACTGAAGCTTTCTTT.

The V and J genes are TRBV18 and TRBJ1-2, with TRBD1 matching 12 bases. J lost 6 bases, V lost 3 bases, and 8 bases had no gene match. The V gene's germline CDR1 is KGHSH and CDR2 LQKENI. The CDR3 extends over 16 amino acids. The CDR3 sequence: CASSPRVGTGGDGYTF. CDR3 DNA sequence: TGTGCCAGCTCACCGCGGGTCGGGACAGGGGGCGATGGCTACACCTTC. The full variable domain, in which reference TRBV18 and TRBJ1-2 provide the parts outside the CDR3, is NAGVMQNPRHLVRRRGQEARLRCSPMKGHSHVYWYRQLPEEGLKFMVYLQKENIIDESGMPKERFSAEFPKEGPSILRIQQVVRGDSAAYFCASSPRVGTGGDGYTFGSGTRLTVV.